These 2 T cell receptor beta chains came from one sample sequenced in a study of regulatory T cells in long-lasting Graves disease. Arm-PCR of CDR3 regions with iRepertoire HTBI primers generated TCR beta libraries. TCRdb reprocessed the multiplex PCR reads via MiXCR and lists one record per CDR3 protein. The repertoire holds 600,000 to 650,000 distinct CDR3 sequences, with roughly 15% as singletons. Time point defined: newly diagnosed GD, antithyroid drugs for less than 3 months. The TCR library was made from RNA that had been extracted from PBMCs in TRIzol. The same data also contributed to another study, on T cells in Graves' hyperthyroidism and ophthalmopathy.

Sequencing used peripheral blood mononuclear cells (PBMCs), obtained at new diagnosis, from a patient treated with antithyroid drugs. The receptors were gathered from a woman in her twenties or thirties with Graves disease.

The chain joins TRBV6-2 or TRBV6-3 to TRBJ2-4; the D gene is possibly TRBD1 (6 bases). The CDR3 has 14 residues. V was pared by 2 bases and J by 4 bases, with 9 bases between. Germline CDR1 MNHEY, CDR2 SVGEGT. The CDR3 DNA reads TGTGCCAGCAGTTACGATGGACAGAAAAACATTCAGTACTTC. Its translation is CASSYDGQKNIQYF.

This CDR3 reads CASRAEVSTDTQYF. Here the CDR3 DNA reads TGTGCCAGCAGGGCGGAGGTTAGCACAGATACGCAGTATTTT. The chain has TRBV3-1 and TRBJ2-3; weak D call: TRBD2 (5 bases). The length of the CDR3 is 14 residues. V was clipped by 6 bases and J by 0 bases, with 10 bases between them. Germline V gene sequence: CDR1 LGHDT, CDR2 YNNKEL (reference sequence).